These T cell receptor beta chains were read from a single sample in a study of CD8+ T cells in alopecia areata. Some clones are missing from TCRdb's copy, which holds only in-frame ones; the method was immunoSEQ multiplex PCR. The sample has 250,000 to 350,000 clones, roughly 63% seen once; the top ten hold 0.75% to 0.95%. The specimen was CD4+ T cells sorted from blood, collected at roughly week 53, from a patient treated with tofacitinib. The source of these receptors is a human donor with alopecia areata. The CDR3 runs from the conserved cysteine through the conserved F or W. The D gene is left open where the match is weak. Rows may omit the clone size; those that give it use once, few, many or a size class.

TRBJ2-3,-,TRBV20-1,-,TGCAGTGCTACAGCCACAGATACGCAGTATTTT,CSATATDTQYF
TRBJ1-5,-,TRBV27,TRBD1,TGTGCCCCGGGGGGGGACAGGGGGCAGAATCAGCCCCAGCATTTT,CAPGGDRGQNQPQHF
TRBJ1-5,-,TRBV30,TRBD1,TGTGCCTGGAGTGAGGTCGCAGGGGGTGCCAATCAGCCCCAGCATTTT,CAWSEVAGGANQPQHF
TRBJ1-4,-,TRBV30,-,TGTGCCTGGAGTGGAGGAGGCGTCGGAAAACTGTTTTTT,CAWSGGGVGKLFF
TRBJ2-7,-,TRBV10-3,-,TGTGCCATCGGGAGACAGCTTTACGAGCAGTACTTC,CAIGRQLYEQYF
TRBJ2-2,-,TRBV29-1,-,TGCAGCGTTGACACCCCTGGGAGGGGGCGTGGCACCGGGGAGCTGTTTTTT,CSVDTPGRGRGTGELFF
TRBJ1-2,-,TRBV4-3,TRBD1,TGCGCCAGCAGCCAAGAAAGGGGACAGGGATCAGGCTATGGCTACACCTTC,CASSQERGQGSGYGYTF
TRBJ2-5,few,TRBV5-1,TRBD1,TGCGCCAGCAGCCTGCGGACAGGTTTGGAGACCCAGTACTTC,CASSLRTGLETQYF
TRBJ2-6,-,TRBV6-5,-,TGTGCCACCATGGAGCCTTCTGGGGCCAACGTCCTGACTTTC,CATMEPSGANVLTF
TRBJ2-1,-,TRBV7-2,TRBD2,TGTGCCAGCAGCCGGACTAGCGGTTCCTACAATGAGCAGTTCTTC,CASSRTSGSYNEQFF
TRBJ1-1,-,TRBV15,-,TGTGCCACCAGCACCGGGCAGCTGAACACTGAAGCTTTCTTT,CATSTGQLNTEAFF